The source of this TCR beta chain is a study of blood T cell repertoires in COVID-19. The wider study: The study drew acute and convalescent COVID-19 samples from the United States, Italy and Spain. T cells, B-cell-depleted T cells, or PBMCs provided the cDNA or gDNA that served as material.

V was pared by 1 base and J by 7 bases, with 14 bases between. The CDR3 covers 14 residues. The germline CDR1 and CDR2 sequences are ENHRY and SYGVKD. This clone has more than one count but fewer than ten. Authors' methods: Estimation of nucleated cell counts was performed using reference gene primer amplification. Only in-frame clones appear in the TCRdb table, and some are missing; sequencing was by immunoSEQ multiplex PCR. The DNA was the basis for D and trimming; V, J and clone size are from that table. The sample yields around 160,000 clones, about 81% seen once. The sample taken for sequencing was peripheral blood. V is TRBV10-3 and J is TRBJ2-7, with D hard to call. This TCR came from a human donor in a cohort sampled during active COVID-19. The CDR3 sequence: CAISEFGASSEQYF. CDR3 bases: TGTGCCATCAGTGAGTTTGGAGCGAGTAGTGAGCAGTACTTC.